These 12 T cell receptor beta chains originate from one sample sequenced in a study of PD-1 blockade in classical Hodgkin lymphoma. Each patient experienced a relapse that followed autologous stem cell transplantation, and brentuximab vedotin exposure varied. Measured with immunoSEQ multiplex PCR; TCRdb has only the in-frame clones, and not every one. The data hold 45,000 to 65,000 clones, with roughly 66% observed a single time. The sequencing used peripheral blood mononuclear cells (PBMCs), collected before the second cycle of nivolumab. All receptors derive from a human donor with classical Hodgkin lymphoma.

The gene calls are TRBV30 and TRBJ1-1; maybe TRBD1 (5 bases). The CDR3 loop spans 15 amino acids. Trimming shortened V by 2 bases and J by 1 base, and 14 bases separated the two germline ends. Germline CDR1 is GTSNPN and CDR2 is SVGIG (reference sequence). CDR3 residues: CAWSTWGGTNTEAFF. The CDR3 nucleotides read TGTGCCTGGAGTACCTGGGGGGGGACGAACACTGAAGCTTTCTTT.

This chain joins TRBV7-3 and TRBJ2-1; 8 bases map to TRBD2. CDR1 is SGHTA, CDR2 FQGTGA, per germline. This CDR3 is 15 amino acids long. V was pared by 2 bases and J by 5 bases, with 5 bases of the junction left unmatched. The CDR3 bases are TGTGCCAGCAGCTTACTAGCGGGCCTTAACAATGAGCAGTTCTTC. Translated: CASSLLAGLNNEQFF.

The V gene is TRBV6-6, the J gene TRBJ2-7; 9 positions agree with TRBD1. V dropped 1 base and J dropped 3; count of bases not matched to a gene: 1. This CDR3 region has 14 residues. The germline CDR1 and CDR2 sequences are MNHNY and SVGAGI (reference sequence). The CDR3 loop is CASSYWTGDYEQYF. DNA of the CDR3: TGTGCCAGCAGTTACTGGACAGGGGACTACGAGCAGTACTTC.

The CDR3 region has the DNA TGTGCCAGTAGGACCGGACAGCAGCCTCTAAGTAACACCATATATTTT. This sequence encodes CASRTGQQPLSNTIYF. The chain joins TRBV19 to TRBJ1-3, with D tentatively TRBD1 (6 bases). This CDR3 contains 16 residues. Trimming cost V 6 bases and J 7 bases, with 22 bases left between them. Germline CDR1 reads LNHDA; CDR2 reads SQIVND (reference sequence).

A single count supports this clone. The chain carries TRBV6-5 and TRBJ2-1, with D unclear. The CDR3 has 15 residues. With 4 bases removed from V and 3 bases from J, the gap between germline ends came to 13 bases. CDR1 MNHEY and CDR2 SVGAGI come from the germline V gene. The CDR3 bases are TGTGCCAGCAGTTTTCTTGACGGAGACTACAATGAGCAGTTCTTC. The encoded protein is CASSFLDGDYNEQFF.

The chain uses TRBV2 and TRBJ1-3; the D gene is possibly TRBD1 (5 bases). V lost 6 bases to trimming and J lost 2 bases, with 11 bases between them. Germline loops: CDR1 SNHLY, CDR2 FYNNEI. The CDR3 loop spans 14 amino acids. The CDR3 DNA is TGTGCCAGCAGCCGGGGGACGGCTGGAAACACCATATATTTT. This gives the protein CASSRGTAGNTIYF.

The V and J genes are TRBV7-6 and TRBJ2-1; the D is unclear. Germline CDR1 is SGHVS and CDR2 is FNYEAQ. V was cut by 1 base and J by 1 base, with 5 bases left in between. CDR3 length equals 14 residues. The CDR3 bases are TGTGCCAGCAGCTTAGGGCAGTCCTACAATGAGCAGTTCTTC. Translating it yields CASSLGQSYNEQFF.

This clone was picked up a small number of times. This chain connects TRBV7-6 to TRBJ1-2; 10 bases map to TRBD1. Germline V gene lookup returns CDR1 SGHVS and CDR2 FNYEAQ. Trimming cost V 8 bases and J 5 bases; bases outside gene matches: 14. This CDR3 contains 16 residues. In nucleotides, the CDR3 is TGTGCCAGCTCGACCGGGACAGGGGCCTCTCTGTATGGCTACACCTTC. Protein: CASSTGTGASLYGYTF.

The chain carries TRBV27 and TRBJ2-7; the D gene is possibly TRBD2 (6 bases). This CDR3 is built from 15 residues. The ends were cut back, 6 bases at V and 3 bases at J, with 18 bases in the middle. CDR1 is MNHEY and CDR2 is SMNVEV in the germline V gene (reference sequence). The CDR3 reads CASSLRPSGDYEQYF. In nucleotides, the CDR3 is TGTGCCAGCAGCCTTAGACCCTCGGGGGACTACGAGCAGTACTTC.

V is TRBV19 and J is TRBJ1-2; D is undetermined. Germline values: CDR1 LNHDA, CDR2 SQIVND (reference sequence). V lost 7 bases to trimming and J lost 4 bases, with 16 bases between them. CDR3 length: 14 residues. The CDR3 is CASTFTPGFYGYTF. CDR3 bases: TGTGCCAGTACCTTTACGCCGGGGTTCTATGGCTACACCTTC.

The chain couples TRBV19 to TRBJ2-7; D not certain. CDR1 and CDR2 from the germline V gene are LNHDA and SQIVND (reference sequence). The CDR3 runs to 13 residues. Trimming took 5 bases from V and 3 from J, leaving 11 bases between them. CDR3 nucleotides: TGTGCCAGTAGTCACGGACGGATCTACGAGCAGTACTTC. Amino acid sequence: CASSHGRIYEQYF.

The chain employs TRBV9 and TRBJ2-7, with D perhaps TRBD1 (6 bases). Looked up from germline, CDR1 is SGDLS and CDR2 is YYNGEE. The germline V and J ends were trimmed by 3 bases and 6 bases, with 7 bases remaining between them. CDR3 length: 11 residues. DNA of the CDR3: TGTGCCAGCAGCGGGGGGCCCGAGCAGTACTTC. It yields the protein CASSGGPEQYF.